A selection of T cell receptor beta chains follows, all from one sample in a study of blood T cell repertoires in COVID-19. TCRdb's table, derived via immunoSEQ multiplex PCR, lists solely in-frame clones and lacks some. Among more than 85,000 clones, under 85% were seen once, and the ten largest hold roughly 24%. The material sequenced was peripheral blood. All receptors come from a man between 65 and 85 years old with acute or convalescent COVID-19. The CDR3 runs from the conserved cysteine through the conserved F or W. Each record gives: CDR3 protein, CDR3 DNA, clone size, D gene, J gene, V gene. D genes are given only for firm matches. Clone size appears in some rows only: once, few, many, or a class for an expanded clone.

CDR3aa: CASSFYPAEAFF
CDR3nt: TGTGCCAGCAGTTTCTATCCCGCCGAAGCTTTCTTT
abundance: NA
d_gene: NA
j_gene: TRBJ1-1
v_gene: TRBV28

CDR3aa: CASSLTGTANEKLFF
CDR3nt: TGTGCCAGCAGCTTAACCGGGACAGCTAATGAAAAACTGTTTTTT
abundance: NA
d_gene: TRBD1
j_gene: TRBJ1-4
v_gene: TRBV7-2

CDR3aa: CAWSVGGGSGETQYF
CDR3nt: TGTGCCTGGAGTGTCGGGGGCGGGAGCGGAGAGACCCAGTACTTC
abundance: NA
d_gene: NA
j_gene: TRBJ2-5
v_gene: TRBV30

CDR3aa: CASSISGRGGEQYF
CDR3nt: TGTGCCAGTAGTATCTCAGGTCGTGGGGGGGAGCAGTACTTC
abundance: NA
d_gene: NA
j_gene: TRBJ2-7
v_gene: TRBV19

CDR3aa: CASSGAGTGGDGEKLFF
CDR3nt: TGTGCCAGCAGCGGAGCGGGGACAGGGGGCGACGGTGAAAAACTGTTTTTT
abundance: once
d_gene: TRBD1
j_gene: TRBJ1-4
v_gene: TRBV9

CDR3aa: CASSYSQLNTEAFF
CDR3nt: TGTGCCAGCAGTTACTCCCAATTGAACACTGAAGCTTTCTTT
abundance: NA
d_gene: NA
j_gene: TRBJ1-1
v_gene: TRBV6-6

CDR3aa: CASTTSRSYNSPLHF
CDR3nt: TGTGCCAGCACTACCTCCCGCTCCTATAATTCACCCCTCCACTTT
abundance: once
d_gene: NA
j_gene: TRBJ1-6
v_gene: TRBV9

CDR3aa: CASSPSRQGAYEQYF
CDR3nt: TGTGCCAGCAGTCCCTCGCGCCAGGGGGCTTACGAGCAGTACTTC
abundance: many
d_gene: TRBD1
j_gene: TRBJ2-7
v_gene: TRBV6-5

CDR3aa: CASSGTGTSGDEQYF
CDR3nt: TGCGCCAGCAGCGGTACCGGGACTAGCGGGGACGAGCAGTACTTC
abundance: NA
d_gene: TRBD2
j_gene: TRBJ2-7
v_gene: TRBV5-1

CDR3aa: CSGRLGPYNEQFF
CDR3nt: TGCAGCGGTCGACTAGGCCCATACAATGAGCAGTTCTTC
abundance: NA
d_gene: NA
j_gene: TRBJ2-1
v_gene: TRBV29-1

CDR3aa: CASSLVSAGNEKLFF
CDR3nt: TGTGCCAGCAGTTTAGTTTCAGCAGGGAATGAAAAACTGTTTTTT
abundance: NA
d_gene: NA
j_gene: TRBJ1-4
v_gene: TRBV28

CDR3aa: CASSWAETGATDTQYF
CDR3nt: TGCGCCAGCAGCTGGGCGGAGACAGGGGCCACAGATACGCAGTATTTT
abundance: NA
d_gene: TRBD1
j_gene: TRBJ2-3
v_gene: TRBV5-1

CDR3aa: CASTRLSSYEQYF
CDR3nt: TGTGCCAGCACCCGACTAAGTTCCTACGAGCAGTACTTC
abundance: NA
d_gene: NA
j_gene: TRBJ2-7
v_gene: TRBV11-2

CDR3aa: CASRPGDRGNEKLFF
CDR3nt: TGTGCCAGCCGCCCTGGAGACAGGGGGAATGAAAAACTGTTTTTT
abundance: once
d_gene: TRBD1
j_gene: TRBJ1-4
v_gene: TRBV6-5

CDR3aa: CASSLALRAGVPETQYF
CDR3nt: TGTGCCAGCAGCTTAGCGCTTCGAGCGGGAGTCCCAGAGACCCAGTACTTC
abundance: once
d_gene: TRBD2
j_gene: TRBJ2-5
v_gene: TRBV7-2

CDR3aa: CASGGIKGAFNEKLFF
CDR3nt: TGTGCCAGCGGAGGGATTAAGGGGGCTTTTAATGAAAAACTGTTTTTT
abundance: NA
d_gene: TRBD1
j_gene: TRBJ1-4
v_gene: TRBV28

CDR3aa: CASSLTRDSTDTQYF
CDR3nt: TGTGCCAGCAGTCTAACGCGGGACAGCACAGATACGCAGTATTTT
abundance: NA
d_gene: NA
j_gene: TRBJ2-3
v_gene: TRBV27

CDR3aa: CASSVGTGAGQPQHF
CDR3nt: TGTGCCAGCAGCGTAGGGACAGGGGCCGGTCAGCCCCAGCATTTT
abundance: few
d_gene: TRBD1
j_gene: TRBJ1-5
v_gene: TRBV9

CDR3aa: CASSFEFYEQYF
CDR3nt: TGTGCCAGCAGTTTCGAGTTCTACGAGCAGTACTTC
abundance: NA
d_gene: NA
j_gene: TRBJ2-7
v_gene: TRBV12-3/TRBV12-4

CDR3aa: CASSEGTSGTYEQYF
CDR3nt: TGTGCCAGCAGTGAGGGGACTAGCGGGACCTACGAGCAGTACTTC
abundance: NA
d_gene: TRBD2
j_gene: TRBJ2-7
v_gene: TRBV2

CDR3aa: CASSQQGAGQPQHF
CDR3nt: TGTGCCAGCAGTCAACAGGGGGCGGGACAGCCCCAGCATTTT
abundance: NA
d_gene: TRBD1
j_gene: TRBJ1-5
v_gene: TRBV2

CDR3aa: CASSPGQGSYGYTF
CDR3nt: TGTGCCAGCAGCCCCGGCCAGGGTTCGTATGGCTACACCTTC
abundance: NA
d_gene: NA
j_gene: TRBJ1-2
v_gene: TRBV5-6

CDR3aa: CAWSGGGLSNYGYTF
CDR3nt: TGTGCCTGGTCAGGAGGCGGATTATCTAACTATGGCTACACCTTC
abundance: few
d_gene: NA
j_gene: TRBJ1-2
v_gene: TRBV30

CDR3aa: CASSLEPGELFF
CDR3nt: TGTGCCAGCAGCTTGGAGCCCGGGGAGCTGTTTTTT
abundance: once
d_gene: NA
j_gene: TRBJ2-2
v_gene: TRBV11-3

CDR3aa: CASSLSGGGYTF
CDR3nt: TGTGCCAGCTCACTTAGCGGGGGTGGCTACACCTTC
abundance: NA
d_gene: NA
j_gene: TRBJ1-2
v_gene: TRBV18

CDR3aa: CASRLNRGSSNQPQHF
CDR3nt: TGTGCCAGCAGGTTAAACAGAGGGAGCAGCAATCAGCCCCAGCATTTT
abundance: few
d_gene: NA
j_gene: TRBJ1-5
v_gene: TRBV28

CDR3aa: CASSPGYGTGELFF
CDR3nt: TGCGCCAGCAGCCCAGGGTATGGGACCGGGGAGCTGTTTTTT
abundance: NA
d_gene: NA
j_gene: TRBJ2-2
v_gene: TRBV5-1

CDR3aa: CASRAGSNQPQHF
CDR3nt: TGTGCCAGCAGGGCAGGGAGCAATCAGCCCCAGCATTTT
abundance: NA
d_gene: NA
j_gene: TRBJ1-5
v_gene: TRBV6-5

CDR3aa: CASSFQGLPRNEQFF
CDR3nt: TGTGCCAGCAGTTTCCAGGGGCTTCCTCGCAATGAGCAGTTCTTC
abundance: NA
d_gene: NA
j_gene: TRBJ2-1
v_gene: TRBV28

CDR3aa: CASSPGGPMNTEAFF
CDR3nt: TGTGCCAGCAGCCCAGGGGGCCCCATGAACACTGAAGCTTTCTTT
abundance: NA
d_gene: TRBD1
j_gene: TRBJ1-1
v_gene: TRBV7-9

CDR3aa: CASSQIQGAKGTDTQYF
CDR3nt: TGTGCCAGCAGCCAAATACAGGGGGCGAAAGGGACAGATACGCAGTATTTT
abundance: NA
d_gene: TRBD1
j_gene: TRBJ2-3
v_gene: TRBV5-6

CDR3aa: CASSLARDTSYEQYF
CDR3nt: TGTGCCAGCAGCTTAGCGCGAGACACCTCCTACGAGCAGTACTTC
abundance: NA
d_gene: NA
j_gene: TRBJ2-7
v_gene: TRBV7-9

CDR3aa: CATSDRSNYGYTF
CDR3nt: TGTGCCACCAGCGACAGGAGTAACTATGGCTACACCTTC
abundance: NA
d_gene: NA
j_gene: TRBJ1-2
v_gene: TRBV24-1

CDR3aa: CATSRDFRGTQYF
CDR3nt: TGTGCCACCAGCAGAGATTTTAGGGGAACGCAGTATTTT
abundance: NA
d_gene: NA
j_gene: TRBJ2-3
v_gene: TRBV15

CDR3aa: CASSLMHRGILQPQHF
CDR3nt: TGTGCCAGCAGCTTAATGCACAGGGGGATCCTACAGCCCCAGCATTTT
abundance: once
d_gene: TRBD1
j_gene: TRBJ1-5
v_gene: TRBV7-3

CDR3aa: CASSQGHTDNYGYTF
CDR3nt: TGCGCCAGCAGCCAAGGGCATACAGACAACTATGGCTACACCTTC
abundance: NA
d_gene: NA
j_gene: TRBJ1-2
v_gene: TRBV4-3

CDR3aa: CASSYSPGGNYGYTF
CDR3nt: TGTGCCAGCAGTTACTCGCCTGGGGGGAACTATGGCTACACCTTC
abundance: once
d_gene: NA
j_gene: TRBJ1-2
v_gene: TRBV6-6

CDR3aa: CASTDPGQGNQPQHF
CDR3nt: TGTGCCAGCACAGATCCGGGACAGGGAAACCAGCCCCAGCATTTT
abundance: NA
d_gene: TRBD1
j_gene: TRBJ1-5
v_gene: TRBV2

CDR3aa: CASTLMGRREQYF
CDR3nt: TGTGCCAGCACCTTAATGGGGAGGCGAGAGCAGTACTTC
abundance: NA
d_gene: NA
j_gene: TRBJ2-7
v_gene: TRBV12-3/TRBV12-4

CDR3aa: CASSPGQPSNQPQHF
CDR3nt: TGTGCCAGCAGCCCCGGACAGCCTAGCAATCAGCCCCAGCATTTT
abundance: NA
d_gene: NA
j_gene: TRBJ1-5
v_gene: TRBV6-5

CDR3aa: CATQQGSSYNEQFF
CDR3nt: TGTGCCACCCAACAGGGGAGCTCCTACAATGAGCAGTTCTTC
abundance: NA
d_gene: TRBD1
j_gene: TRBJ2-1
v_gene: TRBV3-1/TRBV3-2

CDR3aa: CASSPAQGYEQYF
CDR3nt: TGTGCCAGCTCACCAGCACAGGGCTACGAGCAGTACTTC
abundance: NA
d_gene: NA
j_gene: TRBJ2-7
v_gene: TRBV18

CDR3aa: CAWESGRGVFMNTEAFF
CDR3nt: TGTGCCTGGGAATCGGGGAGGGGGGTTTTTATGAACACTGAAGCTTTCTTT
abundance: few
d_gene: NA
j_gene: TRBJ1-1
v_gene: TRBV30

CDR3aa: CASSLRLAGETGELFF
CDR3nt: TGTGCCAGCAGCCTTAGACTAGCGGGAGAAACCGGGGAGCTGTTTTTT
abundance: NA
d_gene: TRBD2
j_gene: TRBJ2-2
v_gene: TRBV3-1/TRBV3-2

CDR3aa: CASSLTHEYTDTQYF
CDR3nt: TGTGCCAGCTCACTCACCCACGAGTACACAGATACGCAGTATTTT
abundance: once
d_gene: NA
j_gene: TRBJ2-3
v_gene: TRBV18

CDR3aa: CASTIARGYGYTF
CDR3nt: TGTGCCAGCACGATAGCCCGGGGCTATGGCTACACCTTC
abundance: NA
d_gene: NA
j_gene: TRBJ1-2
v_gene: TRBV27

CDR3aa: CASSFPQGYEQYF
CDR3nt: TGTGCCAGCAGCTTTCCACAGGGGTACGAGCAGTACTTC
abundance: NA
d_gene: TRBD1
j_gene: TRBJ2-7
v_gene: TRBV5-4

CDR3aa: CASSFYPEQYF
CDR3nt: TGTGCCAGCAGTTTCTATCCTGAGCAGTATTTT
abundance: NA
d_gene: NA
j_gene: TRBJ2-3
v_gene: TRBV28

CDR3aa: CSGTSSDEQYF
CDR3nt: TGCAGCGGGACTTCTTCGGACGAGCAGTACTTC
abundance: NA
d_gene: NA
j_gene: TRBJ2-7
v_gene: TRBV29-1

CDR3aa: CASTTGAGTDTQYF
CDR3nt: TGTGCCAGTACAACGGGAGCTGGGACAGATACGCAGTATTTT
abundance: once
d_gene: NA
j_gene: TRBJ2-3
v_gene: TRBV19

CDR3aa: CASSLGRLAGKETQYF
CDR3nt: TGTGCCAGCTCACTTGGTCGACTAGCGGGCAAAGAGACCCAGTACTTC
abundance: NA
d_gene: TRBD2
j_gene: TRBJ2-5
v_gene: TRBV18

CDR3aa: CASTPEGLNYGYTF
CDR3nt: TGTGCCAGCACCCCGGAGGGACTTAACTATGGCTACACCTTC
abundance: NA
d_gene: NA
j_gene: TRBJ1-2
v_gene: TRBV3-1/TRBV3-2